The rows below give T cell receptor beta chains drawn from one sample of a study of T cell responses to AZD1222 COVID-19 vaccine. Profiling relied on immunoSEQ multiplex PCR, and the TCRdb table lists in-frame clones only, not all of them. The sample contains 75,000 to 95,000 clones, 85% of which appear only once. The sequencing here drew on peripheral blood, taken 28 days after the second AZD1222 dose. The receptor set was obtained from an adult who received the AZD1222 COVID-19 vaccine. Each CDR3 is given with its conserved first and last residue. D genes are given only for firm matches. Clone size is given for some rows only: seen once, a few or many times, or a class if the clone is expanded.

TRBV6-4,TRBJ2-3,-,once,TGTGCCAGCAGTGATCAACCGCACCGCACAGATACGCAGTATTTT,CASSDQPHRTDTQYF
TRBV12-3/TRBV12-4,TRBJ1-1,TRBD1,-,TGTGCCAGCAGTTACCGACAGGGCCTTGAAGCTTTCTTT,CASSYRQGLEAFF
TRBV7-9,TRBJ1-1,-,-,TGTGCCAGCAGCATGGTCGCTGAAGCTTTCTTT,CASSMVAEAFF
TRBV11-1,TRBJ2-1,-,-,TGTGCCAGCAGCAGGACAGTTAGCTCCTACAATGAGCAGTTCTTC,CASSRTVSSYNEQFF
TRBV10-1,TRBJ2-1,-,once,TGCGCCAGCAGTGAGTTTCGCGGGGAGAACAATGAGCAGTTCTTC,CASSEFRGENNEQFF
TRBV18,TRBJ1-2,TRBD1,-,TGTGCCAGCTCCCAAAAGGAGACAGGGGGCCATGGCTACACCTTC,CASSQKETGGHGYTF
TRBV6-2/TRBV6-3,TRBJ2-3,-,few,TGTGCCAGCAGTTACGCGGCCTCAAGGGGTACGCAGTATTTT,CASSYAASRGTQYF
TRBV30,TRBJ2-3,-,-,TGTGCCTGGAGTACTAGGAAAGGCACAGGTACGCAGTATTTT,CAWSTRKGTGTQYF
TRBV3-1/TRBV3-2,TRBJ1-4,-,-,TGTGCCAGCAGCCAATCGGATCGTAATGAAAAACTGTTTTTT,CASSQSDRNEKLFF
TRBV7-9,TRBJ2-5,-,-,TGTGCCAGCAGCTTTCCGGGACAACAAGAGACCCAGTACTTC,CASSFPGQQETQYF
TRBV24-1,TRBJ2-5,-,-,TGTGCCACCAGTGCAGAAAACGGGCCGCAAGAGACCCAGTACTTC,CATSAENGPQETQYF
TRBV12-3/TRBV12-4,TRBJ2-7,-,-,TGTGCCAGCAGCCCCGGCAAAGAGCAGTACTTC,CASSPGKEQYF
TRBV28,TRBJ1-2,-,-,TGTGCCAGCAGTTTAATGGGGCCCGTCTATGGCTACACCTTC,CASSLMGPVYGYTF
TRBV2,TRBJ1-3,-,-,TGTGCCAGCAGCCTTCCGTCGAGGGGAAACACCATATATTTT,CASSLPSRGNTIYF
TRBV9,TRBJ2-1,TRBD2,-,TGTGCCAGCAGCGTAGCTAGCGGGAGTTTCAATGAGCAGTTCTTC,CASSVASGSFNEQFF
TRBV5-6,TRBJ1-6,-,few,TGTGCCAGCAGCGCCGGCCCCGTCCATAATTCACCCCTCCACTTT,CASSAGPVHNSPLHF
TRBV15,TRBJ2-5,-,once,TGTGCCACCACCTACGAAGGGGGGGCCGGGGAGACCCAGTACTTC,CATTYEGGAGETQYF
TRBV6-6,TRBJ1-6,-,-,TGTGCCAGCAGTTACTCAGGGAGCTCTTCACCCCTCCACTTT,CASSYSGSSSPLHF
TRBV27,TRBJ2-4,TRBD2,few,TGTGCCAGCACCCCCGCGGGGGGGGGAAACATTCAGTACTTC,CASTPAGGGNIQYF
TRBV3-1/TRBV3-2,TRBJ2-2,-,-,TGTGCCAGCAGCGAAGCAACTAGGAACACCGGGGAGCTGTTTTTT,CASSEATRNTGELFF